The next 26 T cell receptor beta chains were all read from a single sample in a study of T cell repertoires and HLA-DP antigens. After about 14 days' expansion, CD4+ cells were restimulated roughly 22 h with HeLa expressing allogeneic DPB1. Retrovirally transduced HeLa cells with HLA-DPA1/DPB1, HLA-DM, invariant chain and CD80 served as stimulators. TCRdb's copy holds only in-frame clones and misses some; the assay was immunoSEQ multiplex PCR. The data show about 2,500 clones, with over 55% seen just once and 40% to 60% held by the top ten. Sequencing was performed on CD137- CD4+ T cells from cultured PBMCs. All receptors come from a man aged 55 to 70 in good health and CMV-seronegative.

The CDR3 reads CASSSGRLNSPLHF. The CDR3 nucleotides are TGTGCCAGCAGCTCAGGACGTCTTAATTCACCCCTCCACTTT. This rearrangement joins TRBV11-3 to TRBJ1-6, with unresolved D. The CDR3 spans 14 residues. V dropped 4 bases and J dropped 6 bases, with 10 bases sitting between them. CDR1 and CDR2 (germline): SGHNT, YENEEA. The full variable domain, its missing parts supplied by reference TRBV11-3 and TRBJ1-6, is EAGVVQSPRYKIIEKKQPVAFWCNPISGHNTLYWYLQNLGQGPELLIRYENEEAVDDSQLPKDRFSAERLKGVDSTLKIQPAELGDSAVYLCASSSGRLNSPLHFGNGTRLTVT.

V is TRBV2 and J is TRBJ2-7; 8 bases are a match to TRBD2. Trimming cost V 1 base and J 3 bases; bases outside gene matches: 5. This CDR3 has 15 residues. Germline CDR1 and CDR2: SNHLY and FYNNEI. Here the CDR3 reads CASSEDGGGVYEQYF. The DNA for the CDR3 is TGTGCCAGCAGTGAAGACGGGGGGGGAGTCTACGAGCAGTACTTC.

The chain recombines TRBV30 with TRBJ1-4; tentatively, D is TRBD1 (6 bases). Between the trimmed V and J ends, which lost 8 bases and 4 bases, there was a span of 20 bases. The V gene's germline CDR1 is GTSNPN and CDR2 SVGIG (reference sequence). The CDR3 covers 15 residues. The CDR3 coding sequence is TGTGCCAGCAGCCGGGCTGCGGACAGTAATGAAAAACTGTTTTTT. This translates into CASSRAADSNEKLFF.

J is TRBJ1-2 and V is TRBV9; 8 nucleotides align to TRBD1. V lost 0 bases and J lost 8; bases outside the gene matches: 6. CDR3 length: 14 amino acids. Looked up from germline, CDR1 is SGDLS and CDR2 is YYNGEE. CDR3 loop: CASSVDTGTGGYTF. CDR3 coding DNA: TGTGCCAGCAGCGTAGATACAGGGACAGGAGGCTACACCTTC. The complete variable domain, with remaining parts taken from reference TRBV9 and TRBJ1-2, reads DSGVTQTPKHLITATGQRVTLRCSPRSGDLSVYWYQQSLDQGLQFLIQYYNGEERAKGNILERFSAQQFPDLHSELNLSSLELGDSALYFCASSVDTGTGGYTFGSGTRLTVV.

The V and J genes are TRBV5-4 and TRBJ1-1; 9 bases are shared with TRBD1. The V gene's germline CDR1 is SGHNT and CDR2 YYREEE (reference sequence). Trimming at V came to 1 base and at J to 5 bases, leaving 6 bases not matched to a gene. This CDR3 is built from 15 residues. CDR3 sequence: CASSLLGTGRTEAFF. CDR3 in DNA: TGTGCCAGCAGCTTGCTCGGGACAGGGCGTACTGAAGCTTTCTTT. Complete variable domain (other parts from reference TRBV5-4 and TRBJ1-1): ETGVTQSPTHLIKTRGQQVTLRCSSQSGHNTVSWYQQALGQGPQFIFQYYREEENGRGNFPPRFSGLQFPNYSSELNVNALELDDSALYLCASSLLGTGRTEAFFGQGTRLTVV.

J is TRBJ1-4 and V is TRBV5-1; D is possibly TRBD1 (5 bases). Looked up from germline, CDR1 is SGHRS and CDR2 is YFSETQ. This CDR3 has 15 amino acids. V was trimmed by 1 base and J by 1 base, leaving 8 bases between them. The CDR3 nucleotides read TGCGCCAGCAGCTTGAGAGGGGTAACTAATGAAAAACTGTTTTTT. Amino acids: CASSLRGVTNEKLFF.

V is TRBV5-1 and J is TRBJ2-3; D not certain. CDR3 length equals 15 residues. Germline CDR1 reads SGHRS; CDR2 reads YFSETQ. The V gene lost 0 bases and the J gene lost 1 base, with 9 bases spanning the gap. CDR3 coding DNA: TGCGCCAGCAGCTTGGGGCCTGGGGGCACAGATACGCAGTATTTT. It encodes CASSLGPGGTDTQYF.

The chain employs TRBV2 and TRBJ2-3; D is ambiguous. Germline lookup yields CDR1 SNHLY and CDR2 FYNNEI. Trimming shortened V by 4 bases and J by 6 bases, and 11 bases separated the two germline ends. The CDR3 covers 13 residues. The CDR3 sequence: CASSVTSRDTQYF. The CDR3, as DNA: TGTGCCAGCAGTGTGACAAGCCGGGATACGCAGTATTTT.

The chain couples TRBV18 to TRBJ2-7; D gene uncertain. The germline V and J ends were trimmed by 3 bases and 5 bases, with 14 bases remaining between them. CDR1 and CDR2 from the germline V gene are KGHSH and LQKENI. CDR3 size: 14 residues. The CDR3 spells CASSPSPGDDEQYF. As DNA, the CDR3 is TGTGCCAGCTCACCGTCGCCAGGCGACGACGAGCAGTACTTC. Variable domain in full (rest from reference TRBV18 and TRBJ2-7): NAGVMQNPRHLVRRRGQEARLRCSPMKGHSHVYWYRQLPEEGLKFMVYLQKENIIDESGMPKERFSAEFPKEGPSILRIQQVVRGDSAAYFCASSPSPGDDEQYFGPGTRLTVT.

The rearrangement links TRBV11-2 to TRBJ2-5; D is perhaps TRBD1 (6 bases). Germline V gene data show CDR1 as SGHAT and CDR2 as FQNNGV. The length of the CDR3 is 15 residues. V was shortened by 0 bases and J by 5 bases, with 13 bases between the two germline ends. The CDR3 DNA reads as TGTGCCAGCAGCTTAGAGACAGGTGGCTATGAGACCCAGTACTTC. Its protein is CASSLETGGYETQYF.

The V gene is TRBV4-1, the J gene TRBJ1-2, with D maybe TRBD1 (6 bases). This CDR3 comprises 16 residues. With 4 bases removed from V and 7 bases from J, the gap between germline ends came to 22 bases. Germline V CDR1 and CDR2: MGHRA, YSYEKL. CDR3 sequence reads: CASSPRKGGPPGGYTF. CDR3 DNA: TGCGCCAGCAGCCCGCGAAAGGGGGGGCCCCCTGGTGGCTACACCTTC.

The V gene is TRBV11-2, the J gene TRBJ1-4, with D perhaps TRBD1 (5 bases). The CDR3 totals 15 residues. Germline V gives CDR1 SGHAT, CDR2 FQNNGV. Trimming removed 5 bases at V and 8 bases at J, with 18 bases between. CDR3 DNA sequence: TGTGCCAGCAGCCCCTCCGGGACCGCGCTCGAAAAACTGTTTTTT. It codes for CASSPSGTALEKLFF.

The J gene is TRBJ1-2, the V gene TRBV11-2; maybe TRBD1 (6 bases). Trimming shortened V by 5 bases and J by 5 bases, and 12 bases separated the two germline ends. This CDR3 contains 13 residues. Per the germline V gene, CDR1 is SGHAT and CDR2 is FQNNGV. This CDR3 reads CASSPDRNYGYTF. The CDR3 nucleotides read TGTGCCAGCAGCCCGGACAGAAATTATGGCTACACCTTC.

This clone was counted a single time. The V call is TRBV18, the J call TRBJ1-3, with a weak D call TRBD1 (5 bases). The germline V gene has CDR1 KGHSH and CDR2 LQKENI. CDR3 length: 16 amino acids. V dropped 2 bases and J dropped 0 bases, with 11 bases sitting between them. As DNA, the CDR3 is TGTGCCAGCTCACCAGGGGGACTGAACTCTGGAAACACCATATATTTT. Encoded protein: CASSPGGLNSGNTIYF.

This clone counts as medium-sized. J is TRBJ1-6 and V is TRBV6-5; D gene uncertain. V gave up 0 bases and J gave up 0 bases, with 6 bases separating them. Germline CDR1 and CDR2: MNHEY and SVGAGI. This CDR3 comprises 16 residues. As DNA, the CDR3 is TGTGCCAGCAGTTACTCCTGGACCTCCTATAATTCACCCCTCCACTTT. It translates to CASSYSWTSYNSPLHF.

The V and J genes are TRBV7-2 and TRBJ2-7; TRBD2 is a possible D gene (6 bases). Trimming cost V 5 bases and J 3 bases, with 11 bases left between them. The germline V gene encodes CDR1 SGHTA and CDR2 FQGNSA. The CDR3 runs to 13 residues. CDR3 residues: CASSQTSLYEQYV. The CDR3 DNA reads TGTGCCAGCAGCCAGACTAGTCTCTACGAGCAGTACGTC.

This clone was picked up a small number of times. V usage is TRBV4-3 and J usage is TRBJ2-7, with TRBD1 as a possible D gene (5 bases). Trimming removed 0 bases at V and 6 bases at J, with 15 bases between. This CDR3 is 15 amino acids long. CDR1 is LGHNA and CDR2 is YSLEER in the germline V gene. This chain's CDR3 is CASSQDQAGLSEQYF. DNA for the CDR3: TGCGCCAGCAGCCAAGATCAGGCAGGGCTGTCCGAGCAGTACTTC.

This chain links TRBV5-4 with TRBJ2-1, with D unresolved. The germline V and J ends were trimmed by 5 bases and 0 bases, with 12 bases remaining between them. CDR1 and CDR2 from the germline V gene are SGHNT and YYREEE (reference sequence). The CDR3 loop spans 15 amino acids. CDR3 sequence (DNA): TGTGCCAGCAGTGGGCGGAAGAGCTCCTACAATGAGCAGTTCTTC. It is translated as CASSGRKSSYNEQFF.

This chain joins TRBV5-5 and TRBJ2-5; the D is unclear. V lost 0 bases to trimming and J lost 4 bases, with 10 bases between them. The CDR3 runs 14 residues. CDR1 and CDR2 from the germline V gene are SGHKS and YYEKEE (reference sequence). In nucleotides, the CDR3 is TGTGCCAGCAGCTTGGGTGCCGCCCGAGAGACCCAGTACTTC. It codes for CASSLGAARETQYF. The complete variable domain, with remaining parts taken from reference TRBV5-5 and TRBJ2-5, reads DAGVTQSPTHLIKTRGQQVTLRCSPISGHKSVSWYQQVLGQGPQFIFQYYEKEERGRGNFPDRFSARQFPNYSSELNVNALLLGDSALYLCASSLGAARETQYFGPGTRLLVL.

Sample share makes this clone hyperexpanded. V and J are TRBV2 and TRBJ2-5, with 11 bases fitting TRBD2. Germline CDR1 is SNHLY and CDR2 is FYNNEI. Trimming took 6 bases from V and 5 from J; bases not matched to a gene: 8. This CDR3 is built from 15 residues. The CDR3 reads CASSILAGEGETQYF. For the CDR3, the DNA is TGTGCCAGCAGCATACTAGCGGGAGAGGGGGAGACCCAGTACTTC.

This chain connects TRBV5-5 to TRBJ2-7, with 8 bases matching TRBD1. V lost 2 bases to trimming and J lost 3 bases; unmatched junction nucleotides: 7. The CDR3 totals 15 residues. CDR1 is SGHKS and CDR2 is YYEKEE in the germline V gene (reference sequence). For the CDR3, the DNA is TGTGCCAGCAGCTTCGCGGCAGGGGGCAACTACGAGCAGTACTTC. Translation: CASSFAAGGNYEQYF.

The V and J genes are TRBV30 and TRBJ2-5, with D possibly called TRBD1 or TRBD2 (5 bases each). The CDR3 runs 12 residues. V lost 5 bases to trimming and J lost 2 bases, with 9 bases between them. Germline V lookup: CDR1 GTSNPN, CDR2 SVGIG (reference sequence). CDR3 DNA sequence: TGTGCCTGGGGGGGACCGCAAGAGACCCAGTACTTC. Its protein product is CAWGGPQETQYF.

V gene TRBV4-3 combines with J gene TRBJ1-2, with 10 bases that match TRBD1. The V segment lost 8 bases and the J segment 6 bases; nucleotides outside the gene matches: 12. CDR3 size: 15 residues. The germline V gene has CDR1 LGHNA and CDR2 YSLEER. Here the CDR3 DNA reads TGCGCCAGCTCTGGACAGGGGGACCAATTTAATGGCTACACCTTC. It is translated as CASSGQGDQFNGYTF.

The V and J genes are TRBV4-1 and TRBJ2-2, with D tentatively TRBD1 (6 bases). CDR3 length equals 19 residues. Per germline, CDR1 MGHRA and CDR2 YSYEKL. Trimming cost V 0 bases and J 3 bases, with 20 bases left between them. CDR3 sequence (DNA): TGCGCCAGCAGCCAAGATGCGCCAGGGGCTAGGGTTTACACCGGGGAGCTGTTTTTT. The encoded protein is CASSQDAPGARVYTGELFF.

As concerns this clone: A read error may produce the germline difference seen at one junction end. This chain connects TRBV15 to TRBJ2-1; 7 nucleotides match TRBD2. The germline CDR1 and CDR2 sequences are LNHNV and YYDKDF (reference sequence). The CDR3 loop spans 14 amino acids. The CDR3 DNA sequence: TGTGCCACCAGCAGAGAGCGTGGAGGAGCGGGAAGGGTCTTC. Amino acid sequence: CATSRERGGAGRVF.

In its sample, this clone ranks as medium-sized. The J gene is TRBJ1-6, the V gene TRBV30; D gene unclear. The V and J ends lost 1 base and 4 bases respectively, with 17 bases between them. The CDR3 runs 17 residues. Germline CDR1 reads GTSNPN; CDR2 reads SVGIG (reference sequence). The CDR3 is CAWSGTKKGPYNSPLHF. The CDR3 nucleotides read TGTGCCTGGAGTGGGACTAAAAAAGGGCCTTATAATTCACCCCTCCACTTT.